Below are 14 T cell receptor beta chains sequenced from a single sample in a study of technical replicates of blood from four donors. TCRdb's table, derived via immunoSEQ multiplex PCR, lists solely in-frame clones and lacks some. The repertoire holds 80,000 or so clones, with 90% to 96% as singletons. The sample consisted of T cells isolated from PBMCs. The origin of the receptors is a human donor in good health.

The chain has TRBV5-1 and TRBJ2-7, with D maybe TRBD1 (5 bases). The V and J ends lost 0 bases and 2 bases respectively, with 12 bases between them. The CDR3 is 15 residues long. Germline V gives CDR1 SGHRS, CDR2 YFSETQ. CDR3 protein: CASSLGGKTTYEQYF. CDR3 DNA sequence: TGCGCCAGCAGCTTGGGGGGCAAGACAACCTACGAGCAGTACTTC.

This clone was picked up one time. The chain links TRBV2 to TRBJ1-5; TRBD1 is a possible D gene (6 bases). CDR3 length: 13 residues. Germline CDR1 and CDR2: SNHLY and FYNNEI. The germline V and J ends were trimmed by 9 bases and 2 bases, with 11 bases remaining between them. CDR3 residues: CASHSGGNQPQHF. CDR3 nucleotide sequence: TGTGCCAGTCACTCAGGGGGCAATCAGCCCCAGCATTTT.

The CDR3 loop reads CASSQAYSSNQPQHF. CDR3 coding DNA: TGCGCCAGCAGCCAAGCGTACAGTAGCAATCAGCCCCAGCATTTT. The chain couples TRBV4-3 to TRBJ1-5; D not certain. The CDR3 is 15 amino acids. Germline CDR1 LGHNA, CDR2 YSLEER. Trimming left V 1 base short and J 0 bases short, with 7 bases between.

The rearrangement links TRBV4-1 to TRBJ2-3; 8 nucleotides agree with TRBD1. The CDR3 is 14 residues long. V was pared by 4 bases and J by 2 bases, with 2 bases of the junction left unmatched. The germline V gene has CDR1 MGHRA and CDR2 YSYEKL. The CDR3 sequence is CASSPGQATDTQYF. The CDR3 DNA reads as TGCGCCAGCAGCCCGGGACAGGCCACAGATACGCAGTATTTT.

The chain couples TRBV29-1 to TRBJ2-1, with 9 bases identical to TRBD1. The CDR3 runs 14 residues. Germline lookup yields CDR1 SQVTM and CDR2 ANQGSEA. Trimming took 4 bases from V and 4 from J; bases not matched to a gene: 5. Here the CDR3 reads CSVVGTGIYNEQFF. CDR3 nucleotides: TGCAGCGTTGTCGGGACAGGGATATACAATGAGCAGTTCTTC.

The gene calls are TRBV19 and TRBJ2-7; 7 bases map to TRBD2. Trimming cost V 2 bases and J 2 bases; bases outside gene matches: 6. From germline, CDR1 is LNHDA and CDR2 SQIVND (reference sequence). This CDR3 has 15 residues. This CDR3 reads CASSITGGRTYEQYF. The CDR3 bases are TGTGCCAGTAGTATAACGGGGGGACGGACCTACGAGCAGTACTTC.

The chain links TRBV4-1 to TRBJ2-1; no clear D. CDR3 length equals 16 residues. Germline loops: CDR1 MGHRA, CDR2 YSYEKL. V was trimmed by 1 base and J by 6 bases, leaving 16 bases between them. CDR3 amino acids: CASSQALDRGFNEQFF. As DNA, the CDR3 is TGCGCCAGCAGCCAAGCCCTTGATAGAGGTTTCAATGAGCAGTTCTTC.

A few counts support this clone. The CDR3 nucleotides read TGTGCCAGCAGTCCGAGACTCGCGACCGGAAAAAATCAGCCCCAGCATTTT. Its protein is CASSPRLATGKNQPQHF. The J gene is TRBJ1-5, the V gene TRBV28, with D unclear. Germline V gene sequence: CDR1 MDHEN, CDR2 SYDVKM. V gave up 5 bases and J gave up 4 bases, with 21 bases separating them. This CDR3 spans 17 amino acids.

This chain connects TRBV9 to TRBJ2-1, with TRBD2 matching over 8 bases. With 1 base clipped from V and 9 bases from J, the junction kept 18 bases outside the gene matches. The CDR3 contains 18 residues. Germline CDR1 is SGDLS and CDR2 is YYNGEE. CDR3 coding DNA: TGTGCCAGCAGCGTATCCAAACATTCAGAGCGGGAGATCTTTGAGCAGTTCTTC. It is translated as CASSVSKHSEREIFEQFF.

This sequence joins TRBV5-1 and TRBJ2-7; 15 nucleotides agree with TRBD2. This CDR3 spans 17 amino acids. V lost 2 bases, J lost 2 bases, and 5 bases stayed unmatched. Per germline, CDR1 SGHRS and CDR2 YFSETQ. The DNA for the CDR3 is TGCGCCAGCAGCTTAACCGGGACTAGCGGGAGGACCTACGAGCAGTACTTC. It is translated as CASSLTGTSGRTYEQYF. The full variable domain, with the rest looked up from reference TRBV5-1 and TRBJ2-7, is KAGVTQTPRYLIKTRGQQVTLSCSPISGHRSVSWYQQTPGQGLQFLFEYFSETQRNKGNFPGRFSGRQFSNSRSEMNVSTLELGDSALYLCASSLTGTSGRTYEQYFGPGTRLTVT.

The chain carries TRBV11-3 and TRBJ2-1; 10 positions match TRBD2. CDR1 and CDR2 (germline): SGHNT, YENEEA. This CDR3 has 15 amino acids. The junction had 9 bases not matched to a gene; V was cut back by 3 bases and J by 10 bases. Written as DNA, the CDR3 is TGTGCCAGCAGCTTCGGAAGCGGGGGGGGTTGGGAGCAGTTCTTC. Translating it yields CASSFGSGGGWEQFF.

The chain combines TRBV10-3 with TRBJ2-1; 10 bases map to TRBD2. Trimming cost V 4 bases and J 6 bases; bases outside gene matches: 6. The CDR3 loop spans 15 amino acids. Germline assignment: CDR1 ENHRY and CDR2 SYGVKD. The CDR3 here is CAISGLAGVLNEQFF. CDR3 DNA sequence: TGTGCCATCAGTGGGCTAGCGGGAGTACTCAATGAGCAGTTCTTC.

The chain joins TRBV28 to TRBJ2-1; TRBD2 matches at 11 bases. Germline V gives CDR1 MDHEN, CDR2 SYDVKM. Losses at the gene ends were 8 bases for V and 6 bases for J; bases not matched to a gene: 6. CDR3 length: 14 residues. DNA for the CDR3: TGTGCCAGCTCCCTAGCGGGAGGCTCCAATGAGCAGTTCTTC. It translates to CASSLAGGSNEQFF. The entire variable domain, with the rest obtained from reference TRBV28 and TRBJ2-1, is as follows: DVKVTQSSRYLVKRTGEKVFLECVQDMDHENMFWYRQDPGLGLRLIYFSYDVKMKEKGDIPEGYSVSREKKERFSLILESASTNQTSMYLCASSLAGGSNEQFFGPGTRLTVL.

The count of this clone is one. The chain employs TRBV30 and TRBJ1-2, with D unresolved. Trimming stripped 3 bases from V and 6 bases from J, with 5 bases between. CDR1 is GTSNPN and CDR2 is SVGIG in the germline V gene (reference sequence). This CDR3 spans 10 amino acids. The CDR3 loop is CAWSGDGYTF. The CDR3, as DNA: TGTGCCTGGAGCGGGGATGGCTACACCTTC.